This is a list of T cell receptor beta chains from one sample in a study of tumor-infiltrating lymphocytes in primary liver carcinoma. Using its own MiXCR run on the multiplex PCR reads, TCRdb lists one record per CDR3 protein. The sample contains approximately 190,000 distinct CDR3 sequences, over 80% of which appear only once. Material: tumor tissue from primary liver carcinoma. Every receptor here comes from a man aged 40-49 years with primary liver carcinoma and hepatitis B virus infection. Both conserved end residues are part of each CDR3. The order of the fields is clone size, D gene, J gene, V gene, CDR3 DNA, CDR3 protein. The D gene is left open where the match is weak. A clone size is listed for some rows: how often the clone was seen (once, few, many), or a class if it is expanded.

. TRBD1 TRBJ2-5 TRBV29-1 TGCAGCGTTGAAGCAGATAGGGGGCGAGCAGGGACCCAGTACTTC CSVEADRGRAGTQYF
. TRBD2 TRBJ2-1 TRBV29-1 TGCAGCGTGTTGACTAGCGGGATGGGCGATAAGCAGTTCTTC CSVLTSGMGDKQFF
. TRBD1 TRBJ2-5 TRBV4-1 TGCGCCAGCGGCCAAACGCAACAGGGGCCGAGGTCCCAAGATACCCAGTACTTC CASGQTQQGPRSQDTQYF
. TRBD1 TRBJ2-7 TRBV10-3 TGTGCCATCAGTCGGGACAGGGAGTTCGAGCAGTACTTC CAISRDREFEQYF
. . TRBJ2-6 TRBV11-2 TGTGTCAGCAGCTTGGACGGAGCTGGGGCCAACGTCCTGACTTTC CVSSLDGAGANVLTF
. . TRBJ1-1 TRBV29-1 TGCAGCGTTGAACCCGGGTGGGCTATGAACAGTGAAGCTTTCTTT CSVEPGWAMNSEAFF
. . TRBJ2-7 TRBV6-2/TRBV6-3 TGTGCCAGCAGTTATAAGCTTAGCAGCTCCTACGAGCAATACTTC CASSYKLSSSYEQYF
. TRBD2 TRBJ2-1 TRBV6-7 TGTGCCAGCAGATACCCGGCTAGCGGGAATTTTAGCTCCTACAATGAGCTGTTCTTC CASRYPASGNFSSYNELFF
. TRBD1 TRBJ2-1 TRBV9 TGTGCCAGCAGCGAACAGGGGGACAATGAGCAGTTCTTC CASSEQGDNEQFF
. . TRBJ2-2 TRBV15 TGTGTCACCAGCAGAGTTAGCGGAAACACCGGGGAGCTGTTTTTT CVTSRVSGNTGELFF
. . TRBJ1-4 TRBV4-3 TGTGCCAGCAGCCAAGACCTCGCGGGGGGCGGGTTCGAAAAACTGTATTTT CASSQDLAGGGFEKLYF
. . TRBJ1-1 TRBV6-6 TGTGGCAGCACCACAAGGGGGACCATTGAAGCTTTCTTT CGSTTRGTIEAFF
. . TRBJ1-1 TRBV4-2 TGTGCCAGCATCCAAGAGGTGACAAGGGGCACTGAAGCTTTCTTT CASIQEVTRGTEAFF
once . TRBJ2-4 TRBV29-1 TGCAGCCTCCGGGACACCCTAACCAAAAACATTCAGTACTTC CSLRDTLTKNIQYF
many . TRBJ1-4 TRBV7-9 TGTGCCAGCAGCTCGGGAGGGACGCTCAATGAAAAACTGTTTTTT CASSSGGTLNEKLFF
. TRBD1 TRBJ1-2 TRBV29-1 TGCAGCGTACTATCAGGGGGTGCCCATGGCTACACCTTC CSVLSGGAHGYTF
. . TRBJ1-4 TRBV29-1 TGCAGCGTTGTGATGGTAGATGAGGAAAAACTGTTTTTT CSVVMVDEEKLFF
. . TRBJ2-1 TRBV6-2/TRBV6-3 TGTACCAGCAGTCCGCCGGCACAGGGCTACTACAATGAGCAGTTCTTC CTSSPPAQGYYNEQFF
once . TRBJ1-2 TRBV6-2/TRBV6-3 TGTGCCAGCTACTCCGGACCAATGTACTATGGCTACACCTTC CASYSGPMYYGYTF
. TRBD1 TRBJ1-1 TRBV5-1 TGCGCCAGCAGTGCCGCAGGGGGCTATACTAAAGCTTTCTTT CASSAAGGYTKAFF
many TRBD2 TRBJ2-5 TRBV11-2 TGTGCCAGCAGCCGCTTGAAACTAGCGGGAGGGCCAGAGACCCAGTACTTC CASSRLKLAGGPETQYF
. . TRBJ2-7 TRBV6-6 TGTGCCAGGAGTCCGCGACATGGACCGTTCTACGAGCAGTACTTC CARSPRHGPFYEQYF
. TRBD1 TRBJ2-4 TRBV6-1 TGTGCCAGCAGTGAGGGGACAGGGTCCGCCATTCGGTACTTC CASSEGTGSAIRYF
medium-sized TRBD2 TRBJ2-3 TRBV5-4 TGTGCCAGCAGCTTGGAAGGTAGCGGGGTCACAGATACGCAGTATTTT CASSLEGSGVTDTQYF
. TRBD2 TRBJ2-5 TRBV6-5 TGTGCCAGTTGTTACTCGACGGGGAGGGAAGAGACCCAGTACTTC CASCYSTGREETQYF
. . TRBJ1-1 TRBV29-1 TGCAGCGTTTGCCCCGGAGCAGGGAACACTGAAGTCTTCTTT CSVCPGAGNTEVFF
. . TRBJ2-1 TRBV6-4 TGTGCCAGCAGTGAGTCAGGGGGAGGGAATGAGCAGTTCTTC CASSESGGGNEQFF
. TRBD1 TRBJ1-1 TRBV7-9 TGTGCCTGCAGCCTGACAGGGGACACTGAAGCTTTCTTT CACSLTGDTEAFF
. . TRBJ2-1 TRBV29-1 TGCAGCATTGGCTACAGAGCGGCATCCGCATACAATGAGCAGTTCTTC CSIGYRAASAYNEQFF
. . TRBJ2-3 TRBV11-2 TGTGCCAGCAGTCCACCGGGCCGGGCAGATATGCAGTATTTT CASSPPGRADMQYF
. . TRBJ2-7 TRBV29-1 TGCAGCGTTGAACGGCCAGGATCCTTCGAGCAGTTCTTT CSVERPGSFEQFF
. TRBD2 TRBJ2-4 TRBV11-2 TGTGCCAGCAGCTCACCGGGACTAGCGGGAGTAGCCAGAAACACTCAGTACTTC CASSSPGLAGVARNTQYF
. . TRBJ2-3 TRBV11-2 TGTACCAGCAGCTTAGATCCGGGGGAGACTAACACAAATACGCAGTATTTT CTSSLDPGETNTNTQYF
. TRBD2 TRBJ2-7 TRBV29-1 TGCATCGTTGATCCTAGCGGGAGGGATGAGCAGTACTTC CIVDPSGRDEQYF
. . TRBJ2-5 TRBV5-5 TGTGCCAGCAGCTTGAGCGGTGGTATTCAAGAGACCCAGTACTTC CASSLSGGIQETQYF
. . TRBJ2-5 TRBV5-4 TGTGCCAATAGCTTGAACAGGGACGGCCAAGAGACCCAGTACTTC CANSLNRDGQETQYF
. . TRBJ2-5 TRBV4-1 TGCGACATCAGCCAAGAAGGGGAGACCCAGTACTTC CDISQEGETQYF
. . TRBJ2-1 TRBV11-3 TGTGCTAGCAGCTTAGGGCGGCTGGATACTCGGGGATCCTACAATGAGCAGTTCTTC CASSLGRLDTRGSYNEQFF
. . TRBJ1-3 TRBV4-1 TGCGCCAGCAACAAACAAAGAACGGCGGGAGCTGGAAACACCATATATTTT CASNKQRTAGAGNTIYF
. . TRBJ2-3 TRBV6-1 TGTGCCATCACATCGGGTTACACAGATAAGCAGTATTTT CAITSGYTDKQYF
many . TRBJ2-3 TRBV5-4 TGTGCCTTACTTGGGCGGGACTTAACAGATACGCAGTATTTT CALLGRDLTDTQYF
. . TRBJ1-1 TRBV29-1 TGCAGCGGTTCAGGGTGCTGGGGGATGAACACTGAAGCTTTCTTT CSGSGCWGMNTEAFF
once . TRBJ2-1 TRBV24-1 TGTGCCACCAGTGAGGAGTCCTCTAGCGTTGAGCAGTTCTTC CATSEESSSVEQFF
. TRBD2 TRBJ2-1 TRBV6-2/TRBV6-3 TGCGCCAGGAGTTGGACTAGCGGCTCCTACAATGAGCAGTTCTTC CARSWTSGSYNEQFF
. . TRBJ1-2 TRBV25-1 TGTGCCAGCAGTGAATGGACAAGGGGCGCCGCTAACTATGGCTACACCTTC CASSEWTRGAANYGYTF
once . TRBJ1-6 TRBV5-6 TGTGCCAGCTTCAGCAGGTCGAGATCCTATAATTCACCCCTCCACTTT CASFSRSRSYNSPLHF
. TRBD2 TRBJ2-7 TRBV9 TGTGCCAGTAGCCCGGGAGGAGCCGCGGGGGAGCAGTACTTC CASSPGGAAGEQYF
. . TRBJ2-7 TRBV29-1 TGCAGCATCCTAGGGCACTTCGACGGACCCCCTTCCTACGAGCAGTACTTC CSILGHFDGPPSYEQYF
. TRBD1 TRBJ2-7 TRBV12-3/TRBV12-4 TGTGCAAGCAGCTATAGTAGGGAAGACAGGGCCCCCTTCTACGAGCAGTACTTC CASSYSREDRAPFYEQYF
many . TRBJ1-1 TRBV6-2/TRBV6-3 TGTGCCAGCAGATTGTCAGGGCTGAACACTGAAGCTTTCTTT CASRLSGLNTEAFF
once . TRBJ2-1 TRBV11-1 TGTGTCAGCAGCTTATACCGCTCCGCGAGAGGGTCCTACAATGCGCAGTTCTTC CVSSLYRSARGSYNAQFF
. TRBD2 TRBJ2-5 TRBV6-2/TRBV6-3 TGTGCCAGCAGTTACAAGCTAGCGGATCAAGAGACCCAGTACTTC CASSYKLADQETQYF
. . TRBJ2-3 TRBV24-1 TGTGCCACCAGTGATTTGCGAGCGAGTAGCACAGATACGCAGTATTTT CATSDLRASSTDTQYF